Presented here are 17 T cell receptor beta chains from one specimen sequenced in a study of OX40 agonist ivuxolimab in advanced cancers. Clones were read by immunoSEQ multiplex PCR, and TCRdb kept only the in-frame ones, dropping some. The table shows about 96,000 clones, with about 90% occurring only once. Sequencing used CD4+ or CD8+ T cells sorted from blood, obtained in a trial of the OX40 agonist ivuxolimab. Receptors originate from an adult with an advanced solid tumor such as melanoma, head and neck, liver or kidney cancer.

The gene calls are TRBV5-1 and TRBJ2-4; D gene uncertain. CDR3 length: 14 residues. Germline lookup yields CDR1 SGHRS and CDR2 YFSETQ. Deletions cut 3 bases from V and 0 bases from J, with 7 bases between. The CDR3 DNA reads as TGCGCCAGCAGCTCCGGATCAGCCAAAAACATTCAGTACTTC. Translating gives CASSSGSAKNIQYF.

The chain employs TRBV28 and TRBJ1-1, with a possible D match to TRBD1 (5 bases). The CDR3 loop spans 15 amino acids. Germline CDR1 MDHEN, CDR2 SYDVKM. V lost 6 bases and J lost 0, with 14 bases in between. The CDR3 reads CASSPVTALNTEAFF. In nucleotides, the CDR3 is TGTGCCAGCAGCCCCGTGACAGCCTTGAACACTGAAGCTTTCTTT.

The rearrangement links TRBV4-2 to TRBJ2-2; maybe TRBD2 (7 bases). This CDR3 is built from 16 residues. The germline V gene has CDR1 LGHNA and CDR2 YNFKEQ. Trimming shortened V by 0 bases and J by 2 bases, and 10 bases separated the two germline ends. DNA of the CDR3: TGTGCCAGCAGCCAAGATAGGGGGGGCAACACCGGGGAGCTGTTTTTT. As protein: CASSQDRGGNTGELFF.

The J gene is TRBJ1-2, the V gene TRBV7-2; D remains unclear. There are 13 residues in the CDR3. V dropped 5 bases and J dropped 7 bases, with 14 bases sitting between them. Germline V gene sequence: CDR1 SGHTA, CDR2 FQGNSA. The CDR3 reads CASSPLTEAGYTF. In DNA, the CDR3 is TGTGCCAGCAGCCCACTGACTGAGGCTGGCTACACCTTC. Full variable domain (missing parts from reference TRBV7-2 and TRBJ1-2): GAGVSQSPSNKVTEKGKDVELRCDPISGHTALYWYRQSLGQGLEFLIYFQGNSAPDKSGLPSDRFSAERTGGSVSTLTIQRTQQEDSAVYLCASSPLTEAGYTFGSGTRLTVV.

The V call is TRBV16, the J call TRBJ1-5; D is unclear. Trimming cost V 4 bases and J 3 bases, with 10 bases left between them. The germline V gene encodes CDR1 KGHSY and CDR2 FQNENV. The CDR3 runs 14 residues. For the CDR3, the DNA is TGTGCCAGCAGCCCCGGACGGACCAATCAGCCCCAGCATTTT. This translates into CASSPGRTNQPQHF.

For this clone: One end of the junction fails to match germline, which may point to a read error. The chain carries TRBV30 and TRBJ1-5, with D tentatively TRBD1 (5 bases). Germline V gene lookup returns CDR1 GTSNPN and CDR2 SVGIG (reference sequence). The CDR3 runs to 13 residues. DNA of the CDR3: TGTGCCTGGAGAGGCAGGGCGGATCAGCCCCGGCATTTT. Its protein product is CAWRGRADQPRHF.

V and J are TRBV18 and TRBJ1-1; 9 nucleotides align to TRBD1. Germline trimming cut 4 bases from V and 4 bases from J; bases unmatched to any gene: 4. This CDR3 spans 14 amino acids. Germline CDR1 KGHSH, CDR2 LQKENI. CDR3 protein: CASSQQGAGTEAFF. As DNA, the CDR3 is TGTGCCAGCTCACAACAGGGGGCAGGCACTGAAGCTTTCTTT.

The gene calls are TRBV7-2 and TRBJ1-2, with D uncertain. V was trimmed by 2 bases and J by 4 bases, leaving 11 bases between them. Germline-derived CDR1 and CDR2 are SGHTA and FQGNSA. This CDR3 has 14 amino acids. The CDR3 sequence: CASSLLGPSYGYTF. CDR3 sequence (DNA): TGTGCCAGCAGCTTACTAGGGCCTTCCTATGGCTACACCTTC.

V and J are TRBV19 and TRBJ1-4; 10 nucleotides match TRBD1. After removal of 7 bases from V and 3 bases from J, the junction contained 11 bases not matched to a gene. This CDR3 is 17 amino acids long. Germline lookup yields CDR1 LNHDA and CDR2 SQIVND (reference sequence). This CDR3 is CASIQGTGAGSNEKLFF. CDR3 in DNA: TGTGCCAGTATTCAAGGGACAGGGGCTGGTTCTAATGAAAAACTGTTTTTT.

This chain uses TRBV12-5 with TRBJ2-1; tentatively, D is TRBD1 (6 bases). Trimming shortened V by 5 bases and J by 4 bases, and 9 bases separated the two germline ends. The CDR3 sequence is 13 residues long. Germline V lookup: CDR1 LGHNT, CDR2 FRNRAP. The CDR3 region has the DNA TGTGCTAGTGGTAAAGGACAGTACAATGAGCAGTTCTTC. Translating gives CASGKGQYNEQFF. Full variable domain (rest looked up from reference TRBV12-5 and TRBJ2-1): DARVTQTPRHKVTEMGQEVTMRCQPILGHNTVFWYRQTMMQGLELLAYFRNRAPLDDSGMPKDRFSAEMPDATLATLKIQPSEPRDSAVYFCASGKGQYNEQFFGPGTRLTVL.

The CDR3, as DNA: TGTGCCAGCAGCTTGGAGTTGGCGACTAGCGGGATTGTTGAGCAGTTCTTC. Protein sequence: CASSLELATSGIVEQFF. The rearrangement links TRBV5-6 to TRBJ2-1; TRBD2 matches at 11 bases. V lost 0 bases and J lost 9; bases outside the gene matches: 11. CDR1 is SGHDT and CDR2 is YYEEEE in the germline V gene. The CDR3 loop spans 17 amino acids.

Comment on this clone: One junction end disagrees with the germline gene, perhaps due to a read error. As DNA, the CDR3 is TGTGCCAGTACGCAGTCGGGACAGAGCTTC. As protein: CASTQSGQSF. V is TRBV19 and J is TRBJ2-4, with 7 bases fitting TRBD1. The CDR3 spans 10 residues. Germline CDR1 reads LNHDA; CDR2 reads SQIVND (reference sequence).

This chain joins TRBV5-1 and TRBJ2-1; the match to TRBD2 covers 7 bases. Per the germline V gene, CDR1 is SGHRS and CDR2 is YFSETQ. V was clipped by 1 base and J by 7 bases; unmatched bases: 11. The CDR3 extends over 16 amino acids. The chain's CDR3 is CASSLRGVGTVNEQFF. The CDR3 DNA is TGCGCCAGCAGCTTGCGGGGGGTAGGCACGGTTAATGAGCAGTTCTTC.

This rearrangement joins TRBV28 to TRBJ2-7; tentative D call: TRBD2 (5 bases). The CDR3 runs 14 residues. The germline V gene has CDR1 MDHEN and CDR2 SYDVKM. V was trimmed by 6 bases and J by 10 bases, leaving 22 bases between them. CDR3 loop: CASSPPPAVRDQYF. The DNA for the CDR3 is TGTGCCAGCAGCCCTCCACCCGCAGTACGGGATCAGTACTTC.

The chain carries TRBV28 and TRBJ1-2, with TRBD1 matching over 9 bases. V shed 6 bases, J shed 4 bases, and the junction held 6 bases outside the gene matches. CDR3 size: 14 residues. Germline values: CDR1 MDHEN, CDR2 SYDVKM. CDR3 amino acids: CASRTGGLFYGYTF. The CDR3 DNA follows: TGTGCCAGCAGGACAGGGGGGCTGTTCTATGGCTACACCTTC.

This clone showed up just once. The J gene is TRBJ2-5, the V gene TRBV19; a possible D gene is TRBD2 (5 bases). The closer fit of TRBJ2-7 to the DNA end suggests the J call may be wrong. The CDR3 is 14 residues long. Germline V CDR1 and CDR2: LNHDA, SQIVND (reference sequence). CDR3 amino acids: CASTDRGATYEQYF. For the CDR3, the DNA is TGTGCCAGTACAGATCGGGGTGCAACCTACGAGCAGTACTTC.

V is TRBV11-1 and J is TRBJ2-1; no clear D gene. Germline-derived CDR1 and CDR2 are SGHAT and FQDESV (reference sequence). The V end lost 1 base, the J end lost 4 bases, and 8 bases lay between the germline ends. The CDR3 length is 14 residues. This chain's CDR3 is CASSLGVLYNEQFF. CDR3 nucleotides: TGTGCCAGCAGCTTAGGGGTACTTTACAATGAGCAGTTCTTC.